This T cell receptor beta chain is drawn from a study of T-cell memory formation after mild COVID-19. The CDR3 runs 14 residues. J gave up 2 bases and V 2 bases, and 2 bases lay outside the gene matches. Germline CDR1 GTSNPN, CDR2 SVGIG (reference sequence). TCRdb recomputed calls from the 5' RACE reads with MiXCR, one row per CDR3 protein. Of about 350,000 distinct CDR3 sequences in the sample, around 27% were seen once. This receptor was obtained from an adult woman who had mild COVID-19 (a few samples of this study predate the infection). Cell type and time point are not known. The sample taken for sequencing was PBMCs or a T cell subset sorted from them (not recorded which). The chain has TRBV30 and TRBJ2-3; 9 nucleotides agree with TRBD2. The CDR3 protein is CAWSTSGPTDTQYF. The CDR3 nucleotides read TGTGCCTGGAGTACTAGCGGGCCCACAGATACGCAGTATTTT.